The source of this T cell receptor (beta chain) is a study of metastatic and nonmetastatic thyroid tumors. Study-level information: Repertoires from blood and tumor or nodule tissue of malignant and benign thyroid patients were compared.

The study, taken as a whole, reports: Patients with malignant thyroid tumors reportedly had significantly higher TCR beta diversity than those with benign nodules, in blood and tumor.

This clone was counted many times. No antigen is known for it. Other DNA sequences within the sample encode an identical CDR3. No patient received treatment before thyroid surgery. Trimming took off 5 bases at V and 4 bases at J, with 14 bases between the two ends. The V gene's germline CDR1 is DFQATT and CDR2 SNEGSKA (reference sequence). The CDR3 contains 13 residues. TCRdb re-clonotyped the PCR reads via MiXCR. In the table there are about 18,000 clones, 34% of which are singletons. The clonotype was recovered from a male donor with papillary thyroid cancer or a benign thyroid nodule (not recorded which). Some clones in this sample may be carry-over from other donors' samples. The chain combines TRBV20-1 with TRBJ1-1; possibly TRBD1 for D (5 bases). The sample comprised tumor tissue. This CDR3 is CSASGHGGTEAFF. DNA of the CDR3: TGCAGTGCTTCCGGACACGGGGGCACTGAAGCTTTCTTT.